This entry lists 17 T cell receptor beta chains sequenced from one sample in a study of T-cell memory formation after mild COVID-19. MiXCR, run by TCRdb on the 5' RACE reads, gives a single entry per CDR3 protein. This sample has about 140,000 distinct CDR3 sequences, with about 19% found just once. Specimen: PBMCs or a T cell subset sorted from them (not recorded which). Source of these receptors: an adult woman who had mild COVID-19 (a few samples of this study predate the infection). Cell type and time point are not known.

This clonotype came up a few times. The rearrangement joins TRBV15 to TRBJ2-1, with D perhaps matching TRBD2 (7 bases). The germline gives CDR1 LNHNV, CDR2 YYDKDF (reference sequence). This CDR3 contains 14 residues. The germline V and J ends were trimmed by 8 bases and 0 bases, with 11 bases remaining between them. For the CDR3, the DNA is TGTGCCACCTTAGGGGGGGGCTCCTACAATGAGCAGTTCTTC. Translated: CATLGGGSYNEQFF.

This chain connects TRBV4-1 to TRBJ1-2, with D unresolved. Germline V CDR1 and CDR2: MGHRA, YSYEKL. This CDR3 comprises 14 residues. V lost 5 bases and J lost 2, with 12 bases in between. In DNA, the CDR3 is TGCGCCAGCAGCTCTACCACAGTGAACTATGGCTACACCTTC. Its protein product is CASSSTTVNYGYTF.

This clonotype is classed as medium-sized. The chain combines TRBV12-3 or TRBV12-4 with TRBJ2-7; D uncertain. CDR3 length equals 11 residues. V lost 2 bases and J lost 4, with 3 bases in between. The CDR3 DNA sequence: TGTGCCAGCAGTTTACAATACGAGCAGTACTTC. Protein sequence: CASSLQYEQYF.

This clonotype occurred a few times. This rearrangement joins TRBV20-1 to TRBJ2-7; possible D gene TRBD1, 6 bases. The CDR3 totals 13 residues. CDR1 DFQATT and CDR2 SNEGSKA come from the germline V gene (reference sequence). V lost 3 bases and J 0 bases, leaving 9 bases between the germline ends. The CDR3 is CSASTGSSYEQYF. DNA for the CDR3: TGCAGTGCTAGTACAGGGAGCTCCTACGAGCAGTACTTC.

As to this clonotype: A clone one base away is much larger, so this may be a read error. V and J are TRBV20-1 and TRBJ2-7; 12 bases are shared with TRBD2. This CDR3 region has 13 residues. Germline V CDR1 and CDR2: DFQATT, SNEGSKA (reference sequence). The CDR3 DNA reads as TGCAGAGCTACCTTACTAGCGGGGGGCGAGCAGTACTTC. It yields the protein CRATLLAGGEQYF.

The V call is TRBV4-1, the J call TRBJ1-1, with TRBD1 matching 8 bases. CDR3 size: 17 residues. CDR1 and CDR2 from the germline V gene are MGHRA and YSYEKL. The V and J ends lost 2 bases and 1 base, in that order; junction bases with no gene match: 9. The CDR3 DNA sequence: TGCGCCAGCAGCCAACCATGGGGCAGGGGGCAGAACACTGAAGCTTTCTTT. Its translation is CASSQPWGRGQNTEAFF.

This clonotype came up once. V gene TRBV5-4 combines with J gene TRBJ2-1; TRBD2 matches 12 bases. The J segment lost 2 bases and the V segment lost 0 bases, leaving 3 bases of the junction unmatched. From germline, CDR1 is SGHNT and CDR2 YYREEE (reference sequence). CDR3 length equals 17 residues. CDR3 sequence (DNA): TGTGCCAGCAGCTTGGGGACTAGCGGGGCCCCCTACAATGAGCAGTTCTTC. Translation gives CASSLGTSGAPYNEQFF.

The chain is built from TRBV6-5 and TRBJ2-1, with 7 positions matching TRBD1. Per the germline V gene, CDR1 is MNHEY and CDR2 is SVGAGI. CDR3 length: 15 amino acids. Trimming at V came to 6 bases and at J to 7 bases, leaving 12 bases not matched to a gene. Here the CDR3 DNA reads TGTGCCAGCAGCATTTGGAACAGGGGTGGGAATGAGCAGTTCTTC. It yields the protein CASSIWNRGGNEQFF.

The CDR3 nucleotides are TGTGCCAGCTCACCACCGGGCGAAACAGGGTACGGCGATACGCAGTATTTT. Translating it yields CASSPPGETGYGDTQYF. The V call is TRBV18, the J call TRBJ2-3; possible D gene TRBD1, 6 bases. CDR3 size: 17 residues. Germline CDR1 is KGHSH and CDR2 is LQKENI. Trimming pared 0 bases from V and 6 bases from J, leaving 19 bases between.

CDR3 in DNA: TGTGCCAGCAGGCCGGGACTGCCGAACACTGAAGCTTTCTTT. Residues: CASRPGLPNTEAFF. The V gene is TRBV28, the J gene TRBJ1-1; tentative D call: TRBD1 (5 bases). The CDR3 totals 14 residues. The germline V and J ends were trimmed by 6 bases and 1 base, with 12 bases remaining between them. Looked up from germline, CDR1 is MDHEN and CDR2 is SYDVKM. The variable domain in full, completed from reference TRBV28 and TRBJ1-1, reads DVKVTQSSRYLVKRTGEKVFLECVQDMDHENMFWYRQDPGLGLRLIYFSYDVKMKEKGDIPEGYSVSREKKERFSLILESASTNQTSMYLCASRPGLPNTEAFFGQGTRLTVV.

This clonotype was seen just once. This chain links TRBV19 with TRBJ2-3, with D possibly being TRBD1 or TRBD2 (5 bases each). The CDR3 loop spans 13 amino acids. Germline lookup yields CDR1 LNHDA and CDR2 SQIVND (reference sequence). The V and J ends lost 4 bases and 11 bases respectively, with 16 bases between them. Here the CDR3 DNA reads TGTGCCAGTAGTAGTCCGGGGCGGGCTAGGCAGTATTTT. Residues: CASSSPGRARQYF. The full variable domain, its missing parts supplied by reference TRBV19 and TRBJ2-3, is DGGITQSPKYLFRKEGQNVTLSCEQNLNHDAMYWYRQDPGQGLRLIYYSQIVNDFQKGDIAEGYSVSREKKESFPLTVTSAQKNPTAFYLCASSSPGRARQYFGPGTRLTVL.

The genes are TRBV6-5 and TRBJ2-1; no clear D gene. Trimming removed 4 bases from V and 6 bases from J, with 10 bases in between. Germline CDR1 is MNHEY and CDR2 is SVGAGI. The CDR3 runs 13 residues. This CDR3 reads CASSSRQGNEQFF. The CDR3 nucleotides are TGTGCCAGCAGTTCCCGACAAGGCAATGAGCAGTTCTTC.

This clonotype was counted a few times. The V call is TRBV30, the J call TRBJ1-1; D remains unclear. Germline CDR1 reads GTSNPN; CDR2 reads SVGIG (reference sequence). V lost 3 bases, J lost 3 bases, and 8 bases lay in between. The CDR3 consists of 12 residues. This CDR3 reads CAWSRGDTEAFF. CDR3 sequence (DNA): TGTGCCTGGAGCCGGGGAGACACTGAAGCTTTCTTT.

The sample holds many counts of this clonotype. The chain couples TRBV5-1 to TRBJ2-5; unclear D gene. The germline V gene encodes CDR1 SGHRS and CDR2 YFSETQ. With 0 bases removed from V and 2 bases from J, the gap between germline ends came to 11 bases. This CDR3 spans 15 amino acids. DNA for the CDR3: TGCGCCAGCAGCTTGGCCGGAATGGGGCAAGAGACCCAGTACTTC. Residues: CASSLAGMGQETQYF.

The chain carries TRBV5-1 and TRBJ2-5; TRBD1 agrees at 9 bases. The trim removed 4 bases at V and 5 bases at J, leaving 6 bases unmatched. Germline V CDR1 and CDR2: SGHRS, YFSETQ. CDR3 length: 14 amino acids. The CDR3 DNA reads TGCGCCAGCAGCGTGACAGGGGGAGAGGAGACCCAGTACTTC. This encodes CASSVTGGEETQYF. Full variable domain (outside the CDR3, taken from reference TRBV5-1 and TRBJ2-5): KAGVTQTPRYLIKTRGQQVTLSCSPISGHRSVSWYQQTPGQGLQFLFEYFSETQRNKGNFPGRFSGRQFSNSRSEMNVSTLELGDSALYLCASSVTGGEETQYFGPGTRLLVL.

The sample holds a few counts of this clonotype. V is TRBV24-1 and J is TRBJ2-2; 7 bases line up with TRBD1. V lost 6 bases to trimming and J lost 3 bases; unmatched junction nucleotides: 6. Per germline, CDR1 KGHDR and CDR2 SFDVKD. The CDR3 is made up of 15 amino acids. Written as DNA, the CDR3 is TGTGCCACCAGTAGAACAGGGGAGTACACCGGGGAGCTGTTTTTT. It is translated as CATSRTGEYTGELFF.

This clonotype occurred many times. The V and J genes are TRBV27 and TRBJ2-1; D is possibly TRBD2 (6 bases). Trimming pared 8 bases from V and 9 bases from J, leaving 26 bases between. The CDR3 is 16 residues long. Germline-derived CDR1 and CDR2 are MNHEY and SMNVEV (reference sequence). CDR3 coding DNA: TGTGCCAGCCGTCCCCGGCCGGGGTGGGAGGCGGGTGAGCAGTTCTTC. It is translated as CASRPRPGWEAGEQFF.